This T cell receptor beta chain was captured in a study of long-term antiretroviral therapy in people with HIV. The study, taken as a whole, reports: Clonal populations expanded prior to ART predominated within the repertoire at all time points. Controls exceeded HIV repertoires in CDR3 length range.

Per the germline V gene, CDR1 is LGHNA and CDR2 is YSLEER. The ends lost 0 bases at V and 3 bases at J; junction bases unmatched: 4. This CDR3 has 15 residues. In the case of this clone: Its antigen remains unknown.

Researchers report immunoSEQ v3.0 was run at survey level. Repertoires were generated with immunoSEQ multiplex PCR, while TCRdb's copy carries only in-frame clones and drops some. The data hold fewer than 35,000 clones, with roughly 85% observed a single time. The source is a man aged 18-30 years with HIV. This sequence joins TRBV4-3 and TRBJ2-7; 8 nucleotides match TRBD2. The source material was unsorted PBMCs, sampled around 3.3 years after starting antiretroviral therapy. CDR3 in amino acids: CASSQDTSGGYEQYF. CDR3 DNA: TGCGCCAGCAGCCAAGATACTAGCGGAGGCTACGAGCAGTACTTC.